Following are 6 T cell receptor beta chains from one sample sequenced in a study of control samples from healthy donors and cancer patients. Some clones are missing from TCRdb's copy, which holds only in-frame ones; the method was immunoSEQ multiplex PCR. The sample records 50,000 to 55,000 clones, roughly nine tenths being singletons. The sequenced sample was PBMCs. Receptor source: a man aged 55 to 69 with head and neck cancer.

The chain links TRBV28 to TRBJ1-2; 9 bases fit TRBD1. The CDR3 has 15 residues. V lost 6 bases and J lost 3; bases outside the gene matches: 8. Germline loops: CDR1 MDHEN, CDR2 SYDVKM. Written as DNA, the CDR3 is TGTGCCAGCAGGGGCGGGACAGGGAGACACTATGGCTACACCTTC. Amino acid sequence: CASRGGTGRHYGYTF.

This clone has a single count. The rearrangement links TRBV12-3 or TRBV12-4 to TRBJ2-4; a possible D gene is TRBD1 (5 bases). Trimming removed 6 bases at V and 8 bases at J, with 11 bases between. This CDR3 is 12 amino acids long. CDR3 nucleotides: TGTGCCAGCAGCCCTGGGGCCCACATTCAGTACTTC. Residues: CASSPGAHIQYF.

The V and J genes are TRBV29-1 and TRBJ2-3; D remains unclear. CDR3 length: 12 amino acids. Germline lookup yields CDR1 SQVTM and CDR2 ANQGSEA. Trimming pared 0 bases from V and 5 bases from J, leaving 6 bases between. The CDR3 here is CSVEDTLDTQYF. The CDR3 DNA reads TGCAGCGTTGAAGACACCTTAGATACGCAGTATTTT.

This rearrangement joins TRBV18 to TRBJ2-7, with D perhaps TRBD1 (5 bases). CDR1 is KGHSH, CDR2 LQKENI, per germline. V shed 6 bases and J shed 6 bases, with 21 bases lying between them. The CDR3 consists of 15 residues. CDR3: CASSSGQSYPREQYF. The CDR3 nucleotides are TGTGCCAGCTCCTCAGGGCAGTCCTACCCTCGCGAGCAGTACTTC.

The chain combines TRBV5-8 with TRBJ2-2; possible D gene TRBD2, 7 bases. The CDR3 length is 14 residues. Deletions cut 8 bases from V and 3 bases from J, with 14 bases between. Germline CDR1 is SGHTS and CDR2 is YDEGEE. This CDR3 is CARNRGADTGELFF. The CDR3 DNA reads as TGTGCCAGAAACCGGGGGGCGGACACCGGGGAGCTGTTTTTT.

The rearrangement uses TRBV6-5 and TRBJ2-1; D may be TRBD2 (5 bases). Per germline, CDR1 MNHEY and CDR2 SVGAGI. The ends were cut back, 2 bases at V and 0 bases at J, with 8 bases in the middle. The CDR3 contains 15 residues. The CDR3 spells CASSYERSSYNEQFF. The CDR3 DNA is TGTGCCAGCAGTTACGAGCGGAGCTCCTACAATGAGCAGTTCTTC.